This T cell receptor (beta chain) was sequenced during a study of cytomegalovirus exposure and HLA in healthy donors. Study-level results: Roughly uniform sequencing depth across donors was assumed, possibly incorrectly. Among donors in an Asian-associated ancestry cluster, a later analysis reportedly found fewer N-insertions than the approximately 670-donor mean. Diagnosis of cytomegalovirus status made by the classifier reportedly showed high specificity and sensitivity. Accurate predictions that matched the HLA-A and HLA-B alleles of most subjects were reportedly made from TCR beta sequences.

Comments on this clone: Its antigen is unknown.

Both 60 Vbeta primers and 13 Jbeta primers went into the PCR. Data came from immunoSEQ multiplex PCR; TCRdb stores just in-frame clones and leaves some out. In the table there are 85,000 to 130,000 clones, 75% to 80% of which are singletons. Sequenced sample: PBMCs. This receptor was taken from a man between 60 and 70 years old in good health and CMV-seropositive.

CDR3 DNA: TGTGCCAGCAGCCGCCCGACTAGCGGGGGGGAAGATACGCAGTATTTT. Protein product: CASSRPTSGGEDTQYF. The chain carries TRBV7-8 and TRBJ2-3; 14 nucleotides match TRBD2. V lost 5 bases and J lost 5; bases outside the gene matches: 6. From germline, CDR1 is SGHVS and CDR2 FQNEAQ. This CDR3 is built from 16 residues. Combining the CDR3 with reference TRBV7-8 and TRBJ2-3 gives the whole variable domain GAGVSQSPRYKVAKRGQDVALRCDPISGHVSLFWYQQALGQGPEFLTYFQNEAQLDKSGLPSDRFFAERPEGSVSTLKIQRTQQEDSAVYLCASSRPTSGGEDTQYFGPGTRLTVL.